This T cell receptor beta chain was found in a study of T cell repertoires in cytomegalovirus infection. Study overall: Carrying CMV and the relevant HLA type showed in public TCR beta signatures. Study findings and constraints: In two of eight donors, the top clonotype was HLA-C-restricted CMV-specific.

TCRdb processed the reads anew with MiXCR; each CDR3 protein has one entry. The table has 150,000 to 200,000 distinct CDR3 sequences, approximately 9.6% seen once; the top ten hold about 4.6%. This clonotype was counted ten times or more. The antigen is undetermined. The sample consisted of PBMCs. The TCR originated in a human donor in good health (CMV status not recorded). Some clones in this sample may be carry-over from other donors' samples.

CDR3 nucleotide sequence: TGTGCCAGTAGACCACAGGGGATGAGTACTGAAGCTTTCTTT. Protein sequence: CASRPQGMSTEAFF. The chain joins TRBV19 to TRBJ1-1, with 7 bases aligning to TRBD1. CDR1 is LNHDA, CDR2 SQIVND, per germline (reference sequence). Trimming cost V 6 bases and J 5 bases; bases outside gene matches: 9. CDR3 length: 14 amino acids.